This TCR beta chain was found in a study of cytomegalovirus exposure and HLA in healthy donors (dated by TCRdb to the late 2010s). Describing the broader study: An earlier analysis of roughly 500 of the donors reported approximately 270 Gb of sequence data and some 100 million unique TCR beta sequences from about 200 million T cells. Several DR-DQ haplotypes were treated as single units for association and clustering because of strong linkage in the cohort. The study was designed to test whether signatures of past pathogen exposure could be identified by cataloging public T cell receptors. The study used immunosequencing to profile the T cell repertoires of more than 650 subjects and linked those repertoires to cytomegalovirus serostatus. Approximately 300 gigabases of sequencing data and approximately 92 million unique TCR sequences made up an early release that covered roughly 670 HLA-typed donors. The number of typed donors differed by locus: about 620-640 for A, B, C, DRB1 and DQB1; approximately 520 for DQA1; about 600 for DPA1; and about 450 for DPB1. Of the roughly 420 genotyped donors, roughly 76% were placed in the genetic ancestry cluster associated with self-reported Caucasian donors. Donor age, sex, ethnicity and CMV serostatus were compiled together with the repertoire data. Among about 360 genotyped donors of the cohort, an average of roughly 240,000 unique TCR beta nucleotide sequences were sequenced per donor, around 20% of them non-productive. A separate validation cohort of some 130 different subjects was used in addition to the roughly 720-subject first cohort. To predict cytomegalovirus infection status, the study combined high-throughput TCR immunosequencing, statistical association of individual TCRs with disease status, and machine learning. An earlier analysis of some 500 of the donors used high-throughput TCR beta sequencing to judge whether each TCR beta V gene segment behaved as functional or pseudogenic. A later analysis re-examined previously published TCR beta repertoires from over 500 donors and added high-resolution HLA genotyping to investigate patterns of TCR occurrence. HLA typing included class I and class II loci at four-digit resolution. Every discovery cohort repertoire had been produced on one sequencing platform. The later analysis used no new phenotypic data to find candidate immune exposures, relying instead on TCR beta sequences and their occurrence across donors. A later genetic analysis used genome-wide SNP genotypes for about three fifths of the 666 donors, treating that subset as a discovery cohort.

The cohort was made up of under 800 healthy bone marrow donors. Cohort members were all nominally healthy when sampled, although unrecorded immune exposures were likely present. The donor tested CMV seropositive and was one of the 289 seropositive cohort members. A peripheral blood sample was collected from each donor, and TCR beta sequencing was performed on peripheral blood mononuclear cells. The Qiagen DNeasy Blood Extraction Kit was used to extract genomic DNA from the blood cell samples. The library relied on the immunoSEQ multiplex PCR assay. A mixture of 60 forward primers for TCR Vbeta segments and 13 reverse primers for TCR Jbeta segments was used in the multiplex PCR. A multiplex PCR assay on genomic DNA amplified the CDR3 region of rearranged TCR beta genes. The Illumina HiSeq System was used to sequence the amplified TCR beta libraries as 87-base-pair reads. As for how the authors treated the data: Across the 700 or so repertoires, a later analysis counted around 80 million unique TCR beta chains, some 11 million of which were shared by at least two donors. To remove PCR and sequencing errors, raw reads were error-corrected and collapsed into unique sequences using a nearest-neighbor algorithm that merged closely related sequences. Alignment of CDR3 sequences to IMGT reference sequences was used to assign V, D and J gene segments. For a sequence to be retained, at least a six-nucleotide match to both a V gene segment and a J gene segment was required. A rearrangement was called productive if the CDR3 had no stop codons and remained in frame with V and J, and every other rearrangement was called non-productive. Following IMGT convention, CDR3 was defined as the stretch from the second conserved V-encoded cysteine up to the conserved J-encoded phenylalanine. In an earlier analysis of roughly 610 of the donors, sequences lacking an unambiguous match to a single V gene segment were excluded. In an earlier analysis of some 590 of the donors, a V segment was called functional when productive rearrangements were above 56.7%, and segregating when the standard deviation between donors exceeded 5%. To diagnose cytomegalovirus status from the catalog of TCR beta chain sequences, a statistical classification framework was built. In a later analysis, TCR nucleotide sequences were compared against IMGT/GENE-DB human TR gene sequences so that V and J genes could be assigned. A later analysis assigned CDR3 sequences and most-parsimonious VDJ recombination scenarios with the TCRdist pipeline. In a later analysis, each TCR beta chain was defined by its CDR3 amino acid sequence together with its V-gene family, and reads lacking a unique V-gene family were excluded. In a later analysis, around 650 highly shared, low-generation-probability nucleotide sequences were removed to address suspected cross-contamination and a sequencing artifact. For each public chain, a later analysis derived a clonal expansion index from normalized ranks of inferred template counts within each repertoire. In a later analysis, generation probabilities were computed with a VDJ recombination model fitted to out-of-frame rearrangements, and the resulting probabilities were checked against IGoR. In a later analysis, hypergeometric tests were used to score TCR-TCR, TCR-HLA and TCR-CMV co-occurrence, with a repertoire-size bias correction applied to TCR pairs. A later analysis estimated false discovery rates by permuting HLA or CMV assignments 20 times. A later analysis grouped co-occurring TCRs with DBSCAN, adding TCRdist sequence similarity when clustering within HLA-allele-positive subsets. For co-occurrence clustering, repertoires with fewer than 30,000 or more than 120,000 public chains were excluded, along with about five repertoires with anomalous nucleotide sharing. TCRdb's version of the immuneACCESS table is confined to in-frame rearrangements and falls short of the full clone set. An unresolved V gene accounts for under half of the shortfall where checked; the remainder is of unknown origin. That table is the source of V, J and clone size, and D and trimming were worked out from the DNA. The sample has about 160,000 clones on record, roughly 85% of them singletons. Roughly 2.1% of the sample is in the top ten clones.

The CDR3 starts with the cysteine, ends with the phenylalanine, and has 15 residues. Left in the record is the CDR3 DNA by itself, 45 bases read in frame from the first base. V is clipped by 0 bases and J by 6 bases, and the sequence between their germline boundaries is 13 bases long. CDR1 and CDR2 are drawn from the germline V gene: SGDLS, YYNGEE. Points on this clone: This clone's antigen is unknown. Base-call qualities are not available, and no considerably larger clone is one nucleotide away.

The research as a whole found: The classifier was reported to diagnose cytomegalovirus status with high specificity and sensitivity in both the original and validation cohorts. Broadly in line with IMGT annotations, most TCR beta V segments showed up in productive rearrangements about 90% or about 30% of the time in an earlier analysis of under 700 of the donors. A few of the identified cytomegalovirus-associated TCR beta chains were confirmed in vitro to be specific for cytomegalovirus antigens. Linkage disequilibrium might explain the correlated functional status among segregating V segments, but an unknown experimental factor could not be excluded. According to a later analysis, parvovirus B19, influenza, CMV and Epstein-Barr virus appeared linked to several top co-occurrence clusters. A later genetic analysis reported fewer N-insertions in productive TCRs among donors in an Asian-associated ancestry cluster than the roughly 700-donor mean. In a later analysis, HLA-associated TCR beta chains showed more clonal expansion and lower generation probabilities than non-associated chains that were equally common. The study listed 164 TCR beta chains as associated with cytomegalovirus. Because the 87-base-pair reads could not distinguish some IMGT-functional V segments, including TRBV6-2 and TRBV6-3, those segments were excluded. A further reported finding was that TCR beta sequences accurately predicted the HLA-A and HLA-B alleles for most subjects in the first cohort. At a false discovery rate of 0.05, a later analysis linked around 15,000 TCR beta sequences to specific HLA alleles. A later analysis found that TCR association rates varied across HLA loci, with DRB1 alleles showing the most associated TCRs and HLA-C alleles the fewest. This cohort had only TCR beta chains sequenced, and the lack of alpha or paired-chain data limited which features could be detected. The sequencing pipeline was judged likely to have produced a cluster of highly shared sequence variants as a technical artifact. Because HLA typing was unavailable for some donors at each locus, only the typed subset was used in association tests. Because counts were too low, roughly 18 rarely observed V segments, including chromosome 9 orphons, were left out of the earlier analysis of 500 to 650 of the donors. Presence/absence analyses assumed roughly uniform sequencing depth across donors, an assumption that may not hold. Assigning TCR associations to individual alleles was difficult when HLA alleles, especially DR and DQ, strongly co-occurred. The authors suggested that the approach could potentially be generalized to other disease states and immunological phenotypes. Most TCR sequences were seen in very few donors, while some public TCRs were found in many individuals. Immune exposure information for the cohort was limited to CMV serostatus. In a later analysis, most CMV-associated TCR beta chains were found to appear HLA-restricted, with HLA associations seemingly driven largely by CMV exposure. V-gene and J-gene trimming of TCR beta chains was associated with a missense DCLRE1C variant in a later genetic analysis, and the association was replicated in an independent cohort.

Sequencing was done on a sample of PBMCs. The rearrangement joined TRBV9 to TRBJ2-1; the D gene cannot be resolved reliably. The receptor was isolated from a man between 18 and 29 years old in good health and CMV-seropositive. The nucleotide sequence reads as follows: TGTGCCAGCAGCGTAGCCAGCCCGGGTGGCAATGAGCAGTTCTTC. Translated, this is CASSVASPGGNEQFF.